The clone carrying this T cell receptor (beta chain) was counted a single time. Its antigen is unidentified. The sample belongs to a study of T cell responses to AZD1222 COVID-19 vaccine. The CDR3 spans 12 residues. Trimming left V 3 bases short and J 7 bases short, with 10 bases between. Points from the study as a whole: Baseline seropositives among AZD1222 recipients totaled only five or six. Possibly, clonal diversity was underestimated; donors were largely white British and included more females.

Profiled with immunoSEQ multiplex PCR; TCRdb holds only in-frame clones, not every one. The data contain more than 120,000 clones, approximately 90% of them seen just once; the ten biggest clones take up roughly 1.8%. The TCR was taken from an adult who received the AZD1222 COVID-19 vaccine. The chain is built from TRBV12-3 or TRBV12-4 and TRBJ2-7, with D hard to call. Sequenced material: peripheral blood, taken 28 days after the second AZD1222 dose. CDR3 DNA sequence: TGTGCCAGCAGTTTTGACTTCTTGGAGCAGTACTTC. Its translation is CASSFDFLEQYF.